This T cell receptor beta chain originates from a study of glioma-infiltrating T cells. Whole-study findings and limits: Above-expected tissue-blood divergence occurred in all gliomas, most in low-grade ones.

Amplification of TCR alpha and beta CDR3 regions from RNA used iRepertoire nested multiplex PCR. One-step reverse transcription and amplification started from about 100-400 ng of tissue mRNA or PBMC total RNA. TCRdb redid the calling of the multiplex PCR reads with MiXCR, one entry per CDR3 protein. Counted here are about 89,000 distinct CDR3 sequences, approximately 22% occurring once; the ten biggest clones make up 6.7%. Regarding this clonotype: Its antigen is not identified.

CDR3 length: 14 amino acids. The germline CDR1 and CDR2 sequences are SGDLS and YYNGEE. V was shortened by 0 bases and J by 4 bases, with 10 bases between the two germline ends. The sequenced sample was glioma tissue, nonneoplastic brain tissue, or PBMCs (not recorded which). The receptor comes from a human donor with low-grade glioma or glioblastoma, undergoing nonglioma brain surgery, or in good health (not recorded which). The gene calls are TRBV9 and TRBJ1-2; TRBD1 is a possible D gene (5 bases). The CDR3: CASSVALGGYGYTF. The DNA of the CDR3 is TGTGCCAGCAGCGTAGCTCTGGGGGGCTATGGCTACACCTTC. The variable domain in full, completed from reference TRBV9 and TRBJ1-2, reads DSGVTQTPKHLITATGQRVTLRCSPRSGDLSVYWYQQSLDQGLQFLIQYYNGEERAKGNILERFSAQQFPDLHSELNLSSLELGDSALYFCASSVALGGYGYTFGSGTRLTVV.